Listed here are 13 T cell receptor beta chains from one sample, sequenced in a study of glioma-infiltrating T cells. Amplification of TCR alpha and beta CDR3 regions from RNA used iRepertoire nested multiplex PCR. TCRdb itself ran the multiplex PCR reads through MiXCR, one entry per CDR3 protein. The sample includes under 200,000 distinct CDR3 sequences, approximately 40% of them seen just once. Sequencing used glioma tissue, nonneoplastic brain tissue, or PBMCs (not recorded which). The source is a human donor with low-grade glioma or glioblastoma, undergoing nonglioma brain surgery, or in good health (not recorded which).

V and J are TRBV6-6 and TRBJ2-3; TRBD2 agrees at 8 bases. The CDR3 has 19 residues. The junction had 14 bases not matched to a gene; V was cut back by 2 bases and J by 1 base. From germline, CDR1 is MNHNY and CDR2 SVGAGI (reference sequence). The CDR3 here is CASSYPLHLLAVCTDTQYF. Here the CDR3 DNA reads TGTGCCAGCAGTTACCCTCTCCACCTACTAGCGGTATGCACAGATACGCAGTATTTT.

The genes are TRBV3-1 and TRBJ2-1; 7 nucleotides align to TRBD1. This CDR3 is built from 15 residues. Germline V lookup: CDR1 LGHDT, CDR2 YNNKEL (reference sequence). V was clipped by 4 bases and J by 6 bases; unmatched bases: 9. In DNA form, the CDR3 reads TGTGCCAGCAGCCCCTGGGTCGCAGGGGGCAATGAGCAGTTCTTC. As protein: CASSPWVAGGNEQFF.

On this clonotype: A much more abundant neighbour one base away suggests this may be a read error. This rearrangement joins TRBV7-8 to TRBJ1-1, with D hard to call. V was trimmed by 5 bases and J by 4 bases, leaving 11 bases between them. The CDR3 sequence is 13 residues long. Germline CDR1 reads SGHVS; CDR2 reads FQNEAQ. Here the CDR3 DNA reads TGTGCCAGCAGCCTAGAGGGTAGCACTGAAGCTTTCTTT. Translation gives CASSLEGSTEAFF.

This clonotype occurred many times. This chain uses TRBV6-1 with TRBJ2-3; D not certain. V was trimmed by 8 bases and J by 0 bases, leaving 12 bases between them. The CDR3 is made up of 14 amino acids. The germline V gene encodes CDR1 MNHNS and CDR2 SASEGT. The DNA of the CDR3 is TGTGCCAGCTTCCCGAGGCAGAGCACAGATACGCAGTATTTT. This encodes CASFPRQSTDTQYF.

This clonotype has ten or more counts. The chain joins TRBV28 to TRBJ2-1, with D tentatively TRBD1 (5 bases). This CDR3 comprises 15 residues. Germline assignment: CDR1 MDHEN and CDR2 SYDVKM. Trimming shortened V by 6 bases and J by 2 bases, and 14 bases separated the two germline ends. The CDR3 region has the DNA TGTGCCAGCAGGCTGCGACAGTTCCCCTACAATGAGCAGTTCTTC. Amino acid sequence: CASRLRQFPYNEQFF.

Note on this clonotype: Just one base apart from a much larger clone, this may be a read error. J is TRBJ2-1 and V is TRBV2; D call uncertain. The germline V and J ends were trimmed by 1 base and 0 bases, with 10 bases remaining between them. In germline, CDR1 is SNHLY, CDR2 FYNNEI. The CDR3 loop spans 16 amino acids. CDR3 sequence (DNA): TGTGCCAGCAGTGAAGGGAGTATTAGCTCCTACAATGAGCAGTTCTTC. Translating it yields CASSEGSISSYNEQFF.

The V call is TRBV11-3, the J call TRBJ2-5; tentatively, D is TRBD2 (5 bases). Deletions cut 1 base from V and 7 bases from J, with 10 bases between. The CDR3 is 13 residues long. Germline assignment: CDR1 SGHNT and CDR2 YENEEA. In nucleotides, the CDR3 is TGTGCCAGCAGCTTAGGGCAGAGCGGGACCCAGTACTTC. This translates into CASSLGQSGTQYF. The variable domain in full, completed from reference TRBV11-3 and TRBJ2-5, reads EAGVVQSPRYKIIEKKQPVAFWCNPISGHNTLYWYLQNLGQGPELLIRYENEEAVDDSQLPKDRFSAERLKGVDSTLKIQPAELGDSAVYLCASSLGQSGTQYFGPGTRLLVL.

This clonotype has at least ten counts. The chain is built from TRBV28 and TRBJ2-6; no reliable D call. The CDR3 is made up of 15 amino acids. The V gene lost 5 bases and the J gene lost 0 bases, with 8 bases spanning the gap. Per the germline V gene, CDR1 is MDHEN and CDR2 is SYDVKM. DNA of the CDR3: TGTGCCAGCAGTGGGTCTCTCTCTGGGGCCAACGTCCTGACTTTC. Translation gives CASSGSLSGANVLTF.

This clonotype has more than one count but fewer than ten. No DNA is shown, since the ends of the CDR3 on it are uncertain; the CDR3 is the one TCRdb lists. V gene TRBV6-1 combines with J gene TRBJ1-1; the DNA was not used to check the table's D call, TRBD1. Looked up from germline, CDR1 is MNHNS and CDR2 is SASEGT. The CDR3 contains 15 residues when both ends are counted. This CDR3 reads CASSTSDSMNTEAFF.

The V and J genes are TRBV18 and TRBJ1-5; D unresolved. The CDR3 has 15 amino acids. The germline V and J ends were trimmed by 6 bases and 0 bases, with 12 bases remaining between them. The germline V gene has CDR1 KGHSH and CDR2 LQKENI. CDR3 residues: CASSYNHSSNQPQHF. CDR3 coding DNA: TGTGCCAGCTCTTACAACCATAGTAGCAATCAGCCCCAGCATTTT.

Worth noting for this clonotype: Sequence at one end of the junction differs from germline and may be a read error. The V and J genes are TRBV6-6 and TRBJ1-2; D not certain. The CDR3 has 15 amino acids. CDR1 and CDR2 from the germline V gene are MNHNY and SVGAGI (reference sequence). This CDR3 is CAISESTQLGYGYTF. The CDR3 DNA reads as TGTGCCATCAGTGAGTCCACTCAATTGGGCTATGGCTACACCTTC.

The chain links TRBV6-2 or TRBV6-3 to TRBJ2-7; perhaps TRBD1 as D (5 bases). Trimming left V 2 bases short and J 7 bases short, with 21 bases between. This CDR3 is built from 16 residues. From germline, CDR1 is MNHEY and CDR2 SVGEGT. The CDR3 loop reads CASSYAPDTNKMEQYF. Here the CDR3 DNA reads TGTGCCAGCAGTTACGCCCCGGACACCAATAAGATGGAGCAGTACTTC.

This clonotype was observed many times. The chain uses TRBV20-1 and TRBJ1-1; D remains unclear. This CDR3 region has 11 residues. Germline V gene sequence: CDR1 DFQATT, CDR2 SNEGSKA (reference sequence). Trimming removed 7 bases from V and 5 bases from J, with 11 bases in between. The CDR3 loop reads CSVIYITEAFF. CDR3 nucleotide sequence: TGCAGTGTTATTTATATTACTGAAGCTTTCTTT.